Reported below is one T cell receptor beta chain. Antigen: not known. This sample is part of a study of blood T cells in healthy people across ages. Regarding the study as a whole: A greater number of naive CD4+ cells and higher diversity distinguished long-lived donors from aged donors. The study found TCR beta diversity correlated strongly with naive T cell percentage.

Germline loops: CDR1 LGHDT, CDR2 YNNKEL (reference sequence). CDR3 length: 14 amino acids. V was shortened by 4 bases and J by 6 bases, with 16 bases between the two germline ends. Isolating PBMCs gave at least 6 million of these cells per sample. A second PCR of 7 to 11 cycles used a sample-barcoded 5' primer and a J-beta primer mix. A tag from a template-switch adaptor with 12 random nucleotides marked each cDNA molecule. TCRdb reprocessed the 5' RACE reads via MiXCR and lists one record per CDR3 protein. Of about 640,000 distinct CDR3 sequences listed, around 54% are singletons. The TCR comes from a man between 60 and 75 years old in good health. The source material was blood. The chain uses TRBV3-1 and TRBJ2-7; the D call may be TRBD1 or TRBD2 (5 bases each). This CDR3 reads CASSPHGDAGEQYF. The CDR3 DNA reads TGTGCCAGCAGCCCCCACGGGGACGCGGGCGAGCAGTACTTC.